This record covers a single T cell receptor (beta chain). No antigen is known for it. Some clones are missing from TCRdb's copy, which holds only in-frame ones; the method was immunoSEQ multiplex PCR. The table records 180,000 or so clones, 87% of them present only once. This sample is part of a study of Ad26.COV2.S vaccination and SARS-CoV-2 variants. Notes on the study in general: Total responses of T cells may have been underestimated by the analyses of TCR breadth and depth.

Germline loops: CDR1 SNHLY, CDR2 FYNNEI. The ends were cut back, 6 bases at V and 8 bases at J, with 13 bases in the middle. The CDR3 is 13 amino acids. The source was peripheral blood, collected after recovery from COVID-19. This TCR was sampled from a human donor who had recovered from COVID-19. The chain uses TRBV2 and TRBJ1-4; D not resolved. In nucleotides, the CDR3 is TGTGCCAGCAGCTATGGTCCCCCGGAAAAACTGTTTTTT. Protein: CASSYGPPEKLFF.